This TCR beta chain came from a study of cytomegalovirus exposure and HLA in healthy donors. Study results and limitations: CMV serostatus was the only recorded immune exposure for donors. Certain sequence variants were highly shared and formed a cluster, and this cluster was likely a sequencing artifact. In an earlier analysis, about 90% or about 30%: the productive usage of most TCR beta V segments. Later work found that TCR association rates differed between HLA loci; DRB1 had the most and HLA-C the fewest.

The ends were cut back, 6 bases at V and 0 bases at J, with 14 bases in the middle. The length of the CDR3 is 15 residues. CDR1 is SNHLY, CDR2 FYNNEI, per germline. PCR employed 60 Vbeta and 13 Jbeta primers. The method was immunoSEQ multiplex PCR; TCRdb's version includes in-frame clones alone and lacks a portion of them. The sample records 100,000 to 140,000 clones, around 73% being singletons. In the case of this clone: The antigen remains unidentified.

The rearrangement joins TRBV2 to TRBJ1-1, with TRBD1 as a possible D gene (5 bases). The origin of this receptor is a man aged 25 to 45 in good health and CMV-seronegative. Sequences were obtained from PBMCs. The CDR3 protein is CASSLPGDMNTEAFF. CDR3 sequence (DNA): TGTGCCAGCAGCTTGCCGGGGGATATGAACACTGAAGCTTTCTTT. Filled out from reference TRBV2 and TRBJ1-1, the complete variable domain reads EPEVTQTPSHQVTQMGQEVILRCVPISNHLYFYWYRQILGQKVEFLVSFYNNEISEKSEIFDDQFSVERPDGSNFTLKIRSTKLEDSAMYFCASSLPGDMNTEAFFGQGTRLTVV.